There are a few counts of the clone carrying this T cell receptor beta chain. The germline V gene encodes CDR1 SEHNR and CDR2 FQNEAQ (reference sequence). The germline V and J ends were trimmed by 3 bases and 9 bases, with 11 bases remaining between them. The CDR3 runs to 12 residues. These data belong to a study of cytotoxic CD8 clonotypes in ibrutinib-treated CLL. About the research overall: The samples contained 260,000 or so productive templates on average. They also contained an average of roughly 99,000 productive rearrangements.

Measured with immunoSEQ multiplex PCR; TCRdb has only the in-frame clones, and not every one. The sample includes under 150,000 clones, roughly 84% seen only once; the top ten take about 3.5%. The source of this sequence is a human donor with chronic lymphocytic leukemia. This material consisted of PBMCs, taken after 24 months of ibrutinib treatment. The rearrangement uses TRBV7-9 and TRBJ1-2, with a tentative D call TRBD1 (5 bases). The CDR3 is CASSFDRLSYTF. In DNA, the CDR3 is TGTGCCAGCAGCTTCGACAGACTTAGCTACACCTTC.